A selection of T cell receptor beta chains follows, all from one sample in a study of T cells after yellow fever vaccination. Each CDR3 protein gets one entry after TCRdb re-called the 5' RACE reads with MiXCR. This sample has fewer than 650,000 distinct CDR3 sequences; roughly 22% occur once, and the top ten carry approximately 15%. The sample in question was PBMCs, obtained roughly 20 days after the first yellow fever vaccination. The origin of the receptors is a man aged 18 to 30 who received the YFV17D yellow fever vaccine. Both conserved end residues are part of each CDR3. The D gene is left open where the match is weak. Clone size, where shown, is once, few, many, or a class for clones that have expanded.

abundance,d_gene,v_gene,j_gene,CDR3nt,CDR3aa
many,.,TRBV3-1,TRBJ2-2,TGTGCCAGCAGCCCGAACACCGGGGAGCTGTTTTTT,CASSPNTGELFF
few,.,TRBV9,TRBJ2-5,TGTGCCAGCAGCCCGAGCGGCTCGAAGGAGACCCAGTACTTC,CASSPSGSKETQYF
.,.,TRBV29-1,TRBJ1-4,TGCAGCGTTGAACCACAGCTTAATGAAAAACTGTTTTTT,CSVEPQLNEKLFF
.,.,TRBV3-1,TRBJ2-5,TGTGCCAGCAGCCAAGATCTAGGGCCCCAGGGGACCCAGTACTTC,CASSQDLGPQGTQYF
.,TRBD1,TRBV29-1,TRBJ2-7,TGCAGCACTGGACAGGGAAAGACCGAACAGTACTTC,CSTGQGKTEQYF
.,TRBD1,TRBV20-1,TRBJ1-2,TGCAGTGCTGGCTCCCTTCGGACAGGGGCTGGCTACACCTTC,CSAGSLRTGAGYTF
.,.,TRBV7-9,TRBJ2-3,TGTGCCAGCAGCTTGAGTGCGCAGGGCCCGTATTTT,CASSLSAQGPYF
.,TRBD1,TRBV5-6,TRBJ1-2,TGTGCCAGCAGCTTGGCCGGTTGGACAGGGGATGGCTACACCTTC,CASSLAGWTGDGYTF
few,.,TRBV7-2,TRBJ2-4,TGTGCCAGCAGCTCCGGTCTGGGGGAGGACATTCAGTACTTC,CASSSGLGEDIQYF
few,.,TRBV4-3,TRBJ2-1,TGCGCCAGCAGCCAACTAGGAGAGGGGGTGTATGAGCAGTTCTTC,CASSQLGEGVYEQFF
.,TRBD2,TRBV6-5,TRBJ2-7,TGTGCCAGCAGTCTCTACGGGGGGACGGGGGGTGAGCAGTACTTC,CASSLYGGTGGEQYF
few,TRBD2,TRBV19,TRBJ2-3,TGTGCCAGTAGTATCCTAGCGGGGAGGACAGATACGCAGTATTTT,CASSILAGRTDTQYF
.,.,TRBV3-1,TRBJ1-1,TGTGCCAGCAGCCTAGGGGGGTCGGACTCTGAAGCTTTCTTT,CASSLGGSDSEAFF
few,.,TRBV19,TRBJ1-5,TGTGCCAGTACCATGGACGCCGGTTATCAGCCCCAGCATTTT,CASTMDAGYQPQHF
.,.,TRBV24-1,TRBJ1-2,TGTGCCACCAGTCAATCCCAGGGTTTTGGAGGCTACACCTTC,CATSQSQGFGGYTF
.,.,TRBV10-3,TRBJ1-3,TGTGCCATCAGTTCCCCGTTGATGGGAAACACCATATATTTT,CAISSPLMGNTIYF
.,TRBD1,TRBV3-1,TRBJ2-3,TGTGCCAGCAGCCTCCGGGACAGGGCCTCCACAGATACGCAGTATTTT,CASSLRDRASTDTQYF
.,.,TRBV12-3/TRBV12-4,TRBJ1-3,TGTGCCAGCAGCACCGTATCCTCTCGGGGGCCTGGAAACACCATATATTTT,CASSTVSSRGPGNTIYF
many,TRBD1,TRBV5-6,TRBJ1-2,TGTGCCAGCAGCTCGGGACAGGGGGTACCCTATGGCTACACCTTC,CASSSGQGVPYGYTF
many,.,TRBV20-1,TRBJ2-1,TGCAGTGCTAGAGACCCCTTCAGGAAGGTAGATGAGCAGTTCTTC,CSARDPFRKVDEQFF
.,.,TRBV7-9,TRBJ1-2,TGTGCCAGCAGCTTTGCGAAGACGGATGGCTACACCTTC,CASSFAKTDGYTF
.,TRBD1,TRBV14,TRBJ1-2,TGTGCCAGCAGCCTGACAGGGGCGGAGGGCTACACCTTC,CASSLTGAEGYTF
.,.,TRBV20-1,TRBJ1-5,TGCAGTGCCGGGCCGAAGTACCAGCATTTT,CSAGPKYQHF
.,.,TRBV20-1,TRBJ2-5,TGCAGTGCTAGCCCGTTAGCGCTCCAAGAGACCCAGTACTTC,CSASPLALQETQYF
.,TRBD1,TRBV6-1,TRBJ1-2,TGTGCCAGCAGGACAGGGGCTTTGGGGTATGGCTACACCTTC,CASRTGALGYGYTF
few,.,TRBV6-2/TRBV6-3,TRBJ2-3,TGTGCCAGCAGTTACAGCCGCCCGGCAGATACGCAGTATTTT,CASSYSRPADTQYF
.,.,TRBV4-1,TRBJ2-3,TGCGCCAGCAGCCCAAAAGCCAGGACACCCACAGATACGCAGTATTTT,CASSPKARTPTDTQYF
few,.,TRBV12-3/TRBV12-4,TRBJ1-5,TGTGCCCGCTACTACACCCAGCATTTT,CARYYTQHF
few,.,TRBV7-8,TRBJ1-4,TGTGCCAGCAGCTCGACAGCCAGTAATGAAAAACTGTTTTTT,CASSSTASNEKLFF
.,.,TRBV18,TRBJ2-1,TGTGCCAGCTCACCACTCCGCGGGACCTCCTACAATGAGCAGTTCTTC,CASSPLRGTSYNEQFF
few,.,TRBV7-9,TRBJ2-2,TGTGCCAGCAGCTTTCCTGGACCTTTTCGCACCGGGGAGCTGTTTTTT,CASSFPGPFRTGELFF
.,.,TRBV28,TRBJ2-1,TGTGCCAGCAGTACGCAAGTAAATGAGCAGTTCTTC,CASSTQVNEQFF
.,TRBD2,TRBV10-3,TRBJ2-5,TGTGCCATCAGCTTACTAGCGGGGGGACAAGCGACCCAGTACTTC,CAISLLAGGQATQYF
.,.,TRBV3-1,TRBJ1-6,TGTGCCAGCAGCCAGCGACACCGAAATTCACCCCTCCACTTT,CASSQRHRNSPLHF
few,TRBD2,TRBV7-2,TRBJ2-1,TGTGCCAGCAGCTTAGTGACTAGCGGGGGTGATGAGCAGTTCTTC,CASSLVTSGGDEQFF
.,TRBD2,TRBV7-3,TRBJ2-3,TGTGCCAGCAGCTTAACGGGCGGGGGGGCTAAAGATACGCAGTATTTT,CASSLTGGGAKDTQYF
few,.,TRBV4-1,TRBJ1-5,TGCGCCAGGGGGGAGGAGCCCCAGCATTTT,CARGEEPQHF
many,.,TRBV7-2,TRBJ1-4,TGTGCCAGCAGCTTAGGGGGTGGACGGGCGAATGAAAAACTGTTTTTT,CASSLGGGRANEKLFF
few,.,TRBV20-1,TRBJ2-7,TGCAGTGCTAGCAACCCCGGGAACGAGCAGTACTTC,CSASNPGNEQYF
.,.,TRBV7-9,TRBJ1-5,TGTGCCAGTCAGGACGGCTATAGCAATCAGCCCCAGCATTTT,CASQDGYSNQPQHF